The source of this TCR beta chain is a study of response to subunit inactivated influenza vaccine. TCRdb itself ran the RT-PCR reads through MiXCR, one entry per CDR3 protein. The sample lists roughly 780,000 distinct CDR3 sequences, approximately 17% occurring once. This clonotype occurred a few times. Trimming pared 3 bases from V and 4 bases from J, leaving 10 bases between. CDR1 and CDR2 from the germline V gene are SEHNR and FQNEAQ (reference sequence). The CDR3 length is 13 residues. The source of this sequence is a man aged 45 to 65 who received an inactivated influenza vaccine. The chain is built from TRBV7-9 and TRBJ2-7; D not certain. The specimen comprised PBMCs from blood, sampled 4 to 6 days after vaccination. This chain's CDR3 is CASSFLEGYEQYF. In DNA, the CDR3 is TGTGCCAGCAGCTTTTTAGAAGGATACGAGCAGTACTTC.